This T cell receptor beta chain was recovered during a study of T cells in Graves' hyperthyroidism and ophthalmopathy. This clonotype was recorded at least ten times. Around 10 ml fresh peripheral blood yielded the PBMCs. There were TCR beta CDR3 regions amplified from RNA transcripts. HTBI primers were used for first-round RT-PCR of the TCR CDR3. TCRdb redid the calling of the multiplex PCR reads with MiXCR, one entry per CDR3 protein. The data show over 150,000 distinct CDR3 sequences, roughly a sixth seen once. Deletions cut 3 bases from V and 0 bases from J, with 8 bases between. The CDR3 is 14 amino acids.

Sample: blood. V and J are TRBV12-3 or TRBV12-4 and TRBJ1-1; a weak D match, TRBD1 (5 bases). The sequence came from a woman aged 50 to 60 with Graves' hyperthyroidism. CDR3 coding DNA: TGTGCCAGCAGTTTGCGACAGTTGAACACTGAAGCTTTCTTT. Translation gives CASSLRQLNTEAFF.